This paragraph reports one TCR beta chain. The record originates from a study of cytomegalovirus exposure and HLA in healthy donors. The V end was cut by 2 bases, the J end by 8 bases, with 15 bases between. This CDR3 region has 15 residues. Germline V gene lookup returns CDR1 MNHNY and CDR2 SVGAGI (reference sequence). Assay: immunoSEQ multiplex PCR; the TCRdb copy retains only in-frame clones and omits some. The table has approximately 100,000 clones, around nine tenths seen once; the top ten hold 3% to 4%. This rearrangement joins TRBV6-6 to TRBJ1-4; D possibly corresponds to TRBD1 (5 bases). The sequence was obtained from a woman aged 25 to 39 in good health and CMV-seronegative. The specimen sequenced was PBMCs. CDR3 region: CASSYVGPKGEKLFF. DNA of the CDR3: TGTGCCAGCAGTTACGTAGGACCCAAGGGGGAAAAACTGTTTTTT.